One T cell receptor (beta chain) is described in this entry. Its antigen is not identified. The data are from a study of type 1 and type 2 diabetes patients. Study at large: The cohort mixed type 1 diabetes, type 2 diabetes and nondiabetic donors. A total of 15 million to 20 million paired-end reads came from the whole study. Points from the study as a whole: Unmatched age and gender across groups might bias interpretation. Type 1 diabetes repertoires were significantly less diverse than type 2 diabetes ones.

The CDR3 totals 14 residues. Germline V gives CDR1 DFQATT, CDR2 SNEGSKA (reference sequence). Amplification started from genomic DNA. A primer set of 30 forward and 13 reverse primers amplified the CDR3. A single record per CDR3 protein comes from TCRdb applying MiXCR to the multiplex PCR reads. This sample has around 300,000 distinct CDR3 sequences, with roughly 48% found just once. The source material was peripheral blood mononuclear cells (PBMCs). The chain links TRBV20-1 to TRBJ2-7, with a possible D match to TRBD2 (6 bases). The tail of the sequence fits TRBJ2-5 better, so the J call may be wrong. This TCR came from a young man with type 2 diabetes. The CDR3 bases are TGCAGTGCTAGAGATCCGCGGGGCTGGGAGACCCAGTACTTC. It translates to CSARDPRGWETQYF.